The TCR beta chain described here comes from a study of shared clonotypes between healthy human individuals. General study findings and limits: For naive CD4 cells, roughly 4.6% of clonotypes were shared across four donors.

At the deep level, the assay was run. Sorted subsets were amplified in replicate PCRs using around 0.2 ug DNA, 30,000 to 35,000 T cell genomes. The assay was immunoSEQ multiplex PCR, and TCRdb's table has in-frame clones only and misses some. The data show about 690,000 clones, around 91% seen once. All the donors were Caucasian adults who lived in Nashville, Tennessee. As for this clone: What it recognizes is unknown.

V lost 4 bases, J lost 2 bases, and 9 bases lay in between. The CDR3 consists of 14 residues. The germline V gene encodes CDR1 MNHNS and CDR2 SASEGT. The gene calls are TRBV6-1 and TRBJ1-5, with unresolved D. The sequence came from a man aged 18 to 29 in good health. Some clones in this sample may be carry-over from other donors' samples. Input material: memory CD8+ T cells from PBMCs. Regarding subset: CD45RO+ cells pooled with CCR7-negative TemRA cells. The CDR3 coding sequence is TGTGCCAGCAGTGTTGGCGGAGGCAATCAGCCCCAGCATTTT. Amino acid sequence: CASSVGGGNQPQHF.